This T cell receptor beta chain was identified in a study of cytomegalovirus exposure and HLA in healthy donors. The length of the CDR3 is 14 residues. Germline V gene sequence: CDR1 MNHEY, CDR2 SVGAGI. Trimming took 5 bases from V and 4 from J; bases not matched to a gene: 7. The PCR made use of 60 Vbeta and 13 Jbeta primers. Sequencing used immunoSEQ multiplex PCR; TCRdb keeps in-frame clones, though not all of them. This table lists tens of thousands of clones. The source is a female donor in good health and CMV-seropositive. Sequencing was done on a sample of PBMCs. J is TRBJ1-1 and V is TRBV6-5, with 7 bases aligning to TRBD1. CDR3 region: CASSPGTASTEAFF. CDR3 coding DNA: TGTGCCAGCAGTCCCGGGACAGCATCCACTGAAGCTTTCTTT.